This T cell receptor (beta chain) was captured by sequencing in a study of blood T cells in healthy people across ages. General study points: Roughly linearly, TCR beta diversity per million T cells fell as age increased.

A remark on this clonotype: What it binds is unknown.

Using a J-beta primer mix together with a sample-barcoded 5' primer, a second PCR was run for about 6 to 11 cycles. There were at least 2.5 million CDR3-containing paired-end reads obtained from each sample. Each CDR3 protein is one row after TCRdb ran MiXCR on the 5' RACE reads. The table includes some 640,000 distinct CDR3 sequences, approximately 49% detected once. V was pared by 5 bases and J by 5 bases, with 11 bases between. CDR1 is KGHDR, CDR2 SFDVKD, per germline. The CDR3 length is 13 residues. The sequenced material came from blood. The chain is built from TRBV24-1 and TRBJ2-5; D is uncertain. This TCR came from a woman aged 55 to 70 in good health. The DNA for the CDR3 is TGTGCCACCAGTGGCCTCCTTGGGGAGACCCAGTACTTC. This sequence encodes CATSGLLGETQYF.